This record concerns one T cell receptor beta chain sequence. TCRdb keeps only in-frame clones here, not all; method: immunoSEQ multiplex PCR. The data show roughly 1.4 million clones, approximately 98.5% seen once. These data are taken from a study of shared clonotypes between healthy human individuals. CDR1 and CDR2 (germline): LNHDA, SQIVND (reference sequence). The CDR3 loop spans 13 amino acids. Trimming removed 1 base from V and 7 bases from J, with 7 bases in between. The sample comprised naive CD4+ T cells sorted from blood. The subset is: CD45RA+ positively selected. The V call is TRBV19, the J call TRBJ1-4; the D gene is possibly TRBD1 (5 bases). The clonotype originates from a man aged 30 to 45 in good health. The chain's CDR3 is CASSIGGAEKLFF. CDR3 bases: TGTGCCAGTAGTATAGGAGGGGCTGAAAAACTGTTTTTT.